The 2 T cell receptor beta chains below were found in one sample sequenced in a study of blood T cell repertoires in COVID-19. Libraries were prepared by immunoSEQ multiplex PCR; TCRdb keeps only in-frame clonotypes and omits some of them. The table records hundreds of thousands of clones, about nine tenths of them present only once. Sequencing input: peripheral blood. The receptors were gathered from a woman between 25 and 40 years old with active or convalescent COVID-19.

This sequence joins TRBV6-4 and TRBJ2-3; D gene uncertain. Trimming stripped 0 bases from V and 5 bases from J, with 15 bases between. The germline CDR1 and CDR2 sequences are MRHNA and SNTAGT. CDR3 length: 16 residues. The CDR3 here is CASSDSSAQSRDTQYF. The CDR3 bases are TGTGCCAGCAGTGACTCGAGCGCGCAGAGTAGAGATACGCAGTATTTT.

The rearrangement joins TRBV6-5 to TRBJ2-7, with 8 bases matching TRBD1. Germline V CDR1 and CDR2: MNHEY, SVGAGI. This CDR3 is 13 amino acids long. Germline trimming cut 5 bases from V and 2 bases from J; bases unmatched to any gene: 2. CDR3 sequence reads: CASSNRGTYEQYF. The CDR3 coding sequence is TGTGCCAGCAGTAACAGGGGGACCTACGAGCAGTACTTC.